This TCR beta chain emerged from a study of blood T cell repertoires in COVID-19. Whole-study context: Collection of acute and convalescent COVID-19 samples took place in the United States, Italy and Spain. T cells, B-cell-depleted T cells, or PBMCs supplied cDNA or gDNA.

In the original workflow: It was from reference gene primer amplification that nucleated cell counts were estimated. Some clones are missing from TCRdb's copy, which holds only in-frame ones; the method was immunoSEQ multiplex PCR. That table supplies the V and J calls and clone size; D and trimming were determined from the DNA. The sample holds roughly 220,000 clones; roughly 84% are singletons and the top ten take nearly 20%. Germline V gene data show CDR1 as DFQATT and CDR2 as SNEGSKA (reference sequence). CDR3 size: 11 residues. V was clipped by 0 bases and J by 4 bases, with 4 bases between them.

The clonotype comes from a man aged 30 to 45 with active or convalescent COVID-19. The V gene is TRBV20-1, the J gene TRBJ2-7, with no clear D. Sequenced input: peripheral blood. The CDR3: CSARDQYEQYF. The CDR3 DNA is TGCAGTGCTAGAGACCAATACGAGCAGTACTTC.